This is a list of T cell receptor beta chains from one sample in a study of T cells after yellow fever vaccination. MiXCR, applied by TCRdb to the 5' RACE reads, yields one record per CDR3 protein. There are around 530,000 distinct CDR3 sequences in the sample; about a sixth occur only once, and 17% lies in the top ten. The sequencing used PBMCs, collected about 5 days after the first yellow fever vaccination. The receptors stem from a man aged 18-30 years who received the YFV17D yellow fever vaccine. Both conserved end residues are part of each CDR3. Where a row states a size, it is once, few, many or the class of an expanded clone; other rows omit it.

size	V	CDR3
few	TRBV7-2	CASSLLVRGGTDTQYF
-	TRBV12-3/TRBV12-4	CASSLAHGGAADTQYF
many	TRBV4-3	CASSQDITGWETQYF
-	TRBV6-5	CASRDRGTQYF
-	TRBV5-1	CASSPIMGGNTEAFF
few	TRBV27	CASSLFAAEGTQYF
few	TRBV12-3/TRBV12-4	CASSLTPLAGGPYEQYF
-	TRBV14	CASSQRAGRTDTQYF
many	TRBV5-1	CASSFATSGGAHEQFF
few	TRBV28	CASSLEVVGNQPQHF
few	TRBV5-1	CASSSAWGSLSRKNEQFF
few	TRBV19	CASSPWEWTALTDTQYF
-	TRBV20-1	CSAETGVFYEQYF
-	TRBV18	CASSPSGTLNTEAFF